The rows below give T cell receptor beta chains drawn from one sample of a study of T-cell reconstitution after alpha-beta-depleted transplantation in children. TCRdb redid the calling of the PCR reads with MiXCR, one entry per CDR3 protein. Among more than 500,000 distinct CDR3 sequences, 10% to 12% were seen once, and the ten largest hold 14%. Sequenced here: PBMCs, mostly from graft donor cells, sampled 180 days after TCRalphabeta/CD19-depleted stem cell transplant. The receptors stem from a female patient aged 2-15 years who had a stem cell transplant for aplastic anemia, so the T cells may come from the graft donor. CDR3s include the opening cysteine and the closing phenylalanine or tryptophan. The order of the fields is V gene, D gene, J gene, clone size, CDR3 DNA, CDR3 protein. A D gene is named only where the DNA matches it firmly. Clone sizes are given selectively: once, few, many, or a class where the clone is expanded.

TRBV7-2	TRBD2	TRBJ2-5	few	TGTGCCAGCAGCTTAGCCCTAGCGGGAGGTGTCGAGACCCAGTACTTC	CASSLALAGGVETQYF
TRBV5-1	NA	TRBJ2-2	many	TGCGCCAGCAGCTTGGGGGTTACCGGGGAGCTGTTTTTT	CASSLGVTGELFF
TRBV20-1	TRBD1	TRBJ2-7	NA	TGCAGTGCTTGTTACCCGGGACAGGTCGAATACGAGCAGTACTTC	CSACYPGQVEYEQYF
TRBV4-3	NA	TRBJ1-1	NA	TGCGCCAGCAGCCAACCGAACAGGGTCACTGAAGCTTTCTTT	CASSQPNRVTEAFF
TRBV5-5	NA	TRBJ2-7	NA	TGTGCCAGCAGCCCTGAGGCTTCCTCCTACGAGCAGTACTTC	CASSPEASSYEQYF
TRBV18	NA	TRBJ1-1	few	TGTGCCAGCTCACCACCCCCTAGGGTCACTGAAGCTTTCTTT	CASSPPPRVTEAFF
TRBV5-1	NA	TRBJ2-7	many	TGCGCCAGCAGCTTGGCCAGCTTCGGGGAGCAGTACTTC	CASSLASFGEQYF
TRBV6-5	NA	TRBJ2-7	NA	TGTGCCAGCAGTTACTCAAGAGACAGGGAGGGCTTCTACGAGCAGTACTTC	CASSYSRDREGFYEQYF
TRBV20-1	NA	TRBJ2-3	NA	TGCAGTGCGACCTCAGCGGATGGGGATACGCAGTATTTT	CSATSADGDTQYF
TRBV5-1	NA	TRBJ1-1	many	TGCGCCAGCAAGCGGGAGAGGCAAACCACTGAAGCTTTCTTT	CASKRERQTTEAFF